These 30 T cell receptor beta chains came from one sample sequenced in a study of PD-1 blockade in classical Hodgkin lymphoma. Method: immunoSEQ multiplex PCR; TCRdb's copy keeps in-frame clones and lacks some. The sample lists more than 40,000 clones; approximately 80% were seen once. Sample time point: cycle 4 day 1 (C4D1), after less than 7 weeks of nivolumab. Every patient relapsed after autologous stem cell transplantation, and brentuximab vedotin exposure varied. Sequencing used peripheral blood mononuclear cells (PBMCs), obtained before the fourth cycle of nivolumab. These receptors all come from a human donor with classical Hodgkin lymphoma.

CDR3 DNA: TGTGCCAGTAGTAAAGGGGGAGATGGCTACACCTTC. Protein product: CASSKGGDGYTF. The V and J genes are TRBV19 and TRBJ1-2; perhaps TRBD1 as D (6 bases). The CDR3 is 12 amino acids. The germline V gene encodes CDR1 LNHDA and CDR2 SQIVND (reference sequence). Trimming stripped 4 bases from V and 6 bases from J, with 9 bases between.

The V call is TRBV7-6, the J call TRBJ1-5, with no clear D. The CDR3 contains 18 residues. V was clipped by 5 bases and J by 3 bases, with 23 bases between them. The germline CDR1 and CDR2 sequences are SGHVS and FNYEAQ. CDR3 sequence reads: CASSLLRAGTSFNQPQHF. The CDR3 region has the DNA TGTGCCAGCAGCCTCTTGAGGGCGGGCACCTCCTTCAATCAGCCCCAGCATTTT. The entire variable domain, with the rest obtained from reference TRBV7-6 and TRBJ1-5, is as follows: GAGVSQSPRYKVTKRGQDVALRCDPISGHVSLYWYRQALGQGPEFLTYFNYEAQQDKSGLPNDRFSAERPEGSISTLTIQRTEQRDSAMYRCASSLLRAGTSFNQPQHFGDGTRLSIL.

The chain recombines TRBV6-1 with TRBJ2-7; D ambiguous. The germline V gene has CDR1 MNHNS and CDR2 SASEGT. This CDR3 has 15 amino acids. The ends were cut back, 7 bases at V and 1 base at J, with 17 bases in the middle. CDR3 region: CASISKKDGSYEQYF. The CDR3 DNA follows: TGTGCCAGCATATCAAAAAAGGACGGTTCCTACGAGCAGTACTTC.

The chain combines TRBV7-9 with TRBJ2-5; weak D call: TRBD1 (5 bases). The ends were cut back, 5 bases at V and 9 bases at J, with 19 bases in the middle. Germline-derived CDR1 and CDR2 are SEHNR and FQNEAQ (reference sequence). The CDR3 is 14 residues long. This CDR3 is CASSRSRLEGAQYF. The DNA of the CDR3 is TGTGCCAGCAGCCGGTCCAGGCTAGAAGGGGCCCAGTACTTC.

The CDR3 nucleotides read TGTGCCAGCAGCCTCCGCCCGGCATCGTTGAACACTGAAGCTTTCTTT. Translating gives CASSLRPASLNTEAFF. J is TRBJ1-1 and V is TRBV7-8, with D hard to call. In germline, CDR1 is SGHVS, CDR2 FQNEAQ. V lost 5 bases and J 0 bases, leaving 16 bases between the germline ends. The CDR3 sequence is 16 residues long. Combining the CDR3 with reference TRBV7-8 and TRBJ1-1 gives the whole variable domain GAGVSQSPRYKVAKRGQDVALRCDPISGHVSLFWYQQALGQGPEFLTYFQNEAQLDKSGLPSDRFFAERPEGSVSTLKIQRTQQEDSAVYLCASSLRPASLNTEAFFGQGTRLTVV.

The chain joins TRBV6-6 to TRBJ1-6, with TRBD1 as a possible D gene (5 bases). The V end lost 3 bases, the J end lost 14 bases, and 11 bases lay between the germline ends. Germline-derived CDR1 and CDR2 are MNHNY and SVGAGI (reference sequence). The CDR3 sequence is 12 residues long. CDR3 residues: CASSYSEGTLHF. Written as DNA, the CDR3 is TGTGCCAGCAGTTATTCCGAGGGGACCCTCCACTTT.

This clone was seen just once. The chain uses TRBV19 and TRBJ2-7; the match to TRBD1 covers 7 bases. Germline trimming cut 5 bases from V and 2 bases from J; bases unmatched to any gene: 9. The germline CDR1 and CDR2 sequences are LNHDA and SQIVND (reference sequence). There are 15 residues in the CDR3. CDR3 DNA: TGTGCCAGTAGTCCATGGACAGGTTCGGCCTACGAGCAGTACTTC. It yields the protein CASSPWTGSAYEQYF.

The chain is built from TRBV5-1 and TRBJ1-1; TRBD1 aligns across 8 bases. This CDR3 region has 15 residues. Germline V gene sequence: CDR1 SGHRS, CDR2 YFSETQ. After removal of 2 bases from V and 1 base from J, the junction contained 4 bases not matched to a gene. The CDR3 loop reads CASSFRGRGNTEAFF. CDR3 in DNA: TGCGCCAGCAGCTTCAGGGGGCGCGGGAACACTGAAGCTTTCTTT.

The V call is TRBV6-5, the J call TRBJ2-7; no firm D call. With 6 bases removed from V and 6 bases from J, the gap between germline ends came to 9 bases. Germline CDR1 is MNHEY and CDR2 is SVGAGI. CDR3 length: 11 residues. CDR3 sequence: CASSKWGEQYF. CDR3 coding DNA: TGTGCCAGCAGCAAATGGGGCGAGCAGTACTTC.

J is TRBJ1-6 and V is TRBV28; possible D gene TRBD1, 5 bases. Germline-derived CDR1 and CDR2 are MDHEN and SYDVKM. The ends were cut back, 5 bases at V and 7 bases at J, with 18 bases in the middle. The CDR3 sequence is 16 residues long. The CDR3 sequence: CASSPTGHGTNSPLHF. CDR3 coding DNA: TGTGCCAGCAGTCCAACTGGACACGGGACCAATTCACCCCTCCACTTT.

V is TRBV5-6 and J is TRBJ1-2; D remains unclear. The CDR3 consists of 13 residues. Per the germline V gene, CDR1 is SGHDT and CDR2 is YYEEEE. Trimming took off 2 bases at V and 4 bases at J, with 9 bases between the two ends. CDR3 nucleotide sequence: TGTGCCAGCAGCTTACTGGGGTTCTATGGCTACACCTTC. This translates into CASSLLGFYGYTF.

The CDR3, as DNA: TGTGCCAGCAGCCTGAAGGGACTAGCGGGGGGGATTATCTACAATGAGCAGTTCTTC. Its protein product is CASSLKGLAGGIIYNEQFF. This chain uses TRBV7-3 with TRBJ2-1, with 16 nucleotides matching TRBD2. The length of the CDR3 is 19 residues. Trimming at V came to 5 bases and at J to 3 bases, leaving 10 bases not matched to a gene. CDR1 and CDR2 (germline): SGHTA, FQGTGA.

The V gene is TRBV7-2, the J gene TRBJ2-5; 10 bases match TRBD1. J gave up 4 bases and V 5 bases, and 7 bases lay outside the gene matches. This CDR3 contains 15 residues. CDR1 SGHTA and CDR2 FQGNSA come from the germline V gene. The CDR3 spells CASSPGTGVGETQYF. The CDR3 bases are TGTGCCAGCAGCCCAGGGACAGGGGTTGGAGAGACCCAGTACTTC.

This chain links TRBV5-4 with TRBJ2-5, with TRBD2 matching 8 bases. J lost 1 base, V lost 4 bases, and 9 bases had no gene match. Germline V gene data show CDR1 as SGHNT and CDR2 as YYREEE (reference sequence). The length of the CDR3 is 16 residues. CDR3 in amino acids: CASSPRGSGTQETQYF. The CDR3 DNA reads as TGTGCCAGCAGCCCCCGGGGTAGCGGGACCCAAGAGACCCAGTACTTC. Using reference TRBV5-4 and TRBJ2-5 for the parts outside the CDR3, the full variable domain is ETGVTQSPTHLIKTRGQQVTLRCSSQSGHNTVSWYQQALGQGPQFIFQYYREEENGRGNFPPRFSGLQFPNYSSELNVNALELDDSALYLCASSPRGSGTQETQYFGPGTRLLVL.

The chain couples TRBV6-6 to TRBJ2-5, with no clear D. Germline CDR1 is MNHNY and CDR2 is SVGAGI (reference sequence). The CDR3 extends over 11 amino acids. Trimming stripped 7 bases from V and 4 bases from J, with 7 bases between. CDR3 residues: CASNSRETQYF. The CDR3 nucleotides are TGTGCCAGCAACAGTCGAGAGACCCAGTACTTC.

The V call is TRBV9, the J call TRBJ2-7; 7 bases fit TRBD1. Germline CDR1 SGDLS, CDR2 YYNGEE. CDR3 length equals 15 residues. J was trimmed by 2 bases and V by 0 bases; bases with no gene match: 5. The CDR3 sequence is CASSVGQGSPYEQYF. CDR3 DNA sequence: TGTGCCAGCAGCGTAGGACAGGGAAGTCCCTACGAGCAGTACTTC.

The rearrangement uses TRBV5-5 and TRBJ1-2; D gene uncertain. CDR3 length: 14 amino acids. Germline lookup yields CDR1 SGHKS and CDR2 YYEKEE (reference sequence). Trimming pared 0 bases from V and 0 bases from J, leaving 6 bases between. CDR3 in DNA: TGTGCCAGCAGCTTGGTGGATCCTAACTATGGCTACACCTTC. This gives the protein CASSLVDPNYGYTF.

The chain uses TRBV28 and TRBJ2-1, with TRBD2 matching over 9 bases. Trimming took 7 bases from V and 9 from J; bases not matched to a gene: 13. The germline V gene has CDR1 MDHEN and CDR2 SYDVKM. The CDR3 sequence is 15 residues long. Here the CDR3 DNA reads TGTGCCAGCACCAGAGTAGCGGGAGTGATTGGTGAGCAGTTCTTC. This codes for CASTRVAGVIGEQFF.

The chain links TRBV7-2 to TRBJ2-5; D is undetermined. From germline, CDR1 is SGHTA and CDR2 FQGNSA. The CDR3 extends over 15 amino acids. Trimming pared 0 bases from V and 5 bases from J, leaving 13 bases between. CDR3 protein: CASSLALVDLETQYF. The CDR3 region has the DNA TGTGCCAGCAGCTTAGCGCTCGTGGATCTCGAGACCCAGTACTTC.

This chain uses TRBV4-1 with TRBJ2-7; D assignment may be TRBD1 or TRBD2 (5 bases each). The germline gives CDR1 MGHRA, CDR2 YSYEKL. The CDR3 is 15 residues long. The V end lost 3 bases, the J end lost 1 base, and 13 bases lay between the germline ends. The CDR3 DNA reads as TGCGCCAGCAGCCATTGGGACGGCGGGTCCTACGAGCAGTACTTC. This translates into CASSHWDGGSYEQYF.

This clone was seen at least ten times. The CDR3 DNA reads as TGCGCCAGCAGCTTGTTCCAGGGAAGTAACTATGGCTACACCTTC. Its translation: CASSLFQGSNYGYTF. This chain uses TRBV5-1 with TRBJ1-2, with a possible D match to TRBD1 (5 bases). The V gene lost 1 base and the J gene lost 1 base, with 11 bases spanning the gap. Germline V gene sequence: CDR1 SGHRS, CDR2 YFSETQ. CDR3 length: 15 residues.

The rearrangement uses TRBV2 and TRBJ1-6; 7 bases line up with TRBD1. In germline, CDR1 is SNHLY, CDR2 FYNNEI. The CDR3 length is 13 residues. Losses at the gene ends were 11 bases for V and 7 bases for J; bases not matched to a gene: 8. The DNA of the CDR3 is TGTGCCGGGACCCGGGACAGCAATTCACCCCTCCACTTT. Its protein product is CAGTRDSNSPLHF.

The genes are TRBV19 and TRBJ2-4; 8 positions agree with TRBD2. This CDR3 comprises 17 residues. The trim removed 3 bases at V and 3 bases at J, leaving 10 bases unmatched. Germline CDR1 and CDR2: LNHDA and SQIVND (reference sequence). The CDR3 nucleotides are TGTGCCAGTAGTATTGGGACGGGACTAGTAGACAAAAACATTCAGTACTTC. It is translated as CASSIGTGLVDKNIQYF.

The gene calls are TRBV10-3 and TRBJ2-1; tentatively, D is TRBD2 (5 bases). The CDR3 covers 13 residues. V dropped 6 bases and J dropped 4 bases, with 10 bases sitting between them. From germline, CDR1 is ENHRY and CDR2 SYGVKD. Here the CDR3 reads CAIRGDQYNEQFF. The CDR3 DNA is TGTGCCATCAGGGGAGACCAATACAATGAGCAGTTCTTC.

V and J are TRBV30 and TRBJ2-7; no definite D call. Trimming removed 2 bases at V and 6 bases at J, with 8 bases between. Germline V CDR1 and CDR2: GTSNPN, SVGIG (reference sequence). This CDR3 comprises 11 residues. The CDR3 DNA follows: TGTGCCTGGAGTATCCGACGCGAGCAGTACTTC. Protein product: CAWSIRREQYF.

This chain joins TRBV19 and TRBJ1-1; D unclear. This CDR3 contains 16 residues. CDR1 and CDR2 from the germline V gene are LNHDA and SQIVND (reference sequence). V was trimmed by 0 bases and J by 1 base, leaving 12 bases between them. The CDR3 reads CASSIDAGHGNTEAFF. CDR3 sequence (DNA): TGTGCCAGTAGTATAGATGCTGGGCATGGGAACACTGAAGCTTTCTTT.

The V gene is TRBV13, the J gene TRBJ2-3, with D unclear. The V gene lost 3 bases and the J gene lost 3 bases, with 7 bases spanning the gap. Germline CDR1 PRHDT, CDR2 FYEKMQ (reference sequence). The CDR3 is 13 residues long. DNA for the CDR3: TGTGCCAGCAGCTTCGGCGGTACAGATACGCAGTATTTT. This encodes CASSFGGTDTQYF. The variable domain in full, with the rest retrieved from reference TRBV13 and TRBJ2-3, is AAGVIQSPRHLIKEKRETATLKCYPIPRHDTVYWYQQGPGQDPQFLISFYEKMQSDKGSIPDRFSAQQFSDYHSELNMSSLELGDSALYFCASSFGGTDTQYFGPGTRLTVL.

The CDR3 here is CASSPPGANYGYTF. The CDR3 DNA sequence: TGTGCCAGCAGCCCGCCGGGAGCAAACTATGGCTACACCTTC. V and J are TRBV6-6 and TRBJ1-2; D remains ambiguous. This CDR3 is 14 amino acids long. Trimming took 6 bases from V and 2 from J, leaving 13 bases between them. Germline V gives CDR1 MNHNY, CDR2 SVGAGI (reference sequence).

The V gene is TRBV10-3, the J gene TRBJ1-5; perhaps TRBD1 as D (6 bases). Trimming left V 0 bases short and J 7 bases short, with 16 bases between. This CDR3 is 16 amino acids long. Germline assignment: CDR1 ENHRY and CDR2 SYGVKD. The CDR3: CAISESEVQGSQPQHF. The CDR3 bases are TGTGCCATCAGTGAGTCTGAGGTCCAGGGGAGCCAGCCCCAGCATTTT.

This chain links TRBV10-3 with TRBJ1-3; tentative D call: TRBD1 (5 bases). The CDR3 spans 18 residues. CDR1 is ENHRY and CDR2 is SYGVKD in the germline V gene. V shed 10 bases and J shed 1 base, with 26 bases lying between them. The CDR3 sequence is CATQPSPGRSQSGNTIYF. The CDR3 DNA reads TGTGCCACCCAACCCAGCCCGGGACGGTCCCAATCTGGAAACACCATATATTTT.